This TCR beta chain was captured in a study of vaccination and CD4 T cells after COVID-19. Study background: The convalescents, six males and four females, included two who were Hispanic.

With the Oncomine TCR Beta short-read assay, DNA from cultured CD4+ T cells was sequenced. Using the QIAamp micro DNA kit, genomic DNA was extracted from the CD4+ T cells that had been cultured. MiXCR, run by TCRdb on the PCR reads, gives a single entry per CDR3 protein. The data hold 7,000 or so distinct CDR3 sequences, with roughly 36% observed a single time. Treatment described: roughly nine-day PBMC culture with coronavirus spike peptide pools or control peptides (ViraFEST assay). It was before the COVID-19 pandemic (2011-2018) that the unexposed donor's CD4+ T cells were collected. This clonotype is labeled as medium-sized. Its antigen remains unidentified. The CDR3 length is 14 residues. CDR1 LNHDA and CDR2 SQIVND come from the germline V gene (reference sequence). Trimming removed 2 bases at V and 6 bases at J, with 12 bases between.

Sequencing was done on a sample of CD4+ T cells from blood, cultured in vitro. This TCR was sampled from a human donor in good health. The chain recombines TRBV19 with TRBJ2-3; no reliable D call. The DNA for the CDR3 is TGTGCCAGTAGTATAACGGGTGTAGTGGATACGCAGTATTTT. It codes for CASSITGVVDTQYF.